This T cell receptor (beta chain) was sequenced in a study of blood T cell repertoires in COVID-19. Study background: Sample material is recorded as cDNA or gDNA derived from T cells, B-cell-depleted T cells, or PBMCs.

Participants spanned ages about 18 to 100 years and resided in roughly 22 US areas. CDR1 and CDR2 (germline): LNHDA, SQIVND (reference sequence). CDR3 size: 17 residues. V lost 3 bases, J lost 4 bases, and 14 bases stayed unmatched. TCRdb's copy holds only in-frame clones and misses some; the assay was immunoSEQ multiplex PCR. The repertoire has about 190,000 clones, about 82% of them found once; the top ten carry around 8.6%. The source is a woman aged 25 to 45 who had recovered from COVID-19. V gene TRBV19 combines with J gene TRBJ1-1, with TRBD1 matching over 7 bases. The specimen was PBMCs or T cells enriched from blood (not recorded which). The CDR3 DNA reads TGTGCCAGTAGTATCCGGTACCGACAGGGCTTCGGCACTGAAGCTTTCTTT. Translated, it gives CASSIRYRQGFGTEAFF.